This T cell receptor (beta chain) was identified in a study of a mutant IDH1 vaccine in newly diagnosed glioma. Across the whole study: Treated patients had a mean age of 40.4 years and a 62.5% male, roughly 40% female split. It was radiotherapy, temozolomide, or both that patients received previously, with most receiving both. Study outcomes and limitations: Changes in the top peripheral T cell clonotypes seemingly had no bearing on pseudoprogression.

Assay: immunoSEQ multiplex PCR; the TCRdb copy retains only in-frame clones and omits some. The data hold roughly 52,000 clones, with around four fifths observed a single time. To note about this clone: Its antigen remains unidentified.

CDR1 SEHNR and CDR2 FQNEAQ come from the germline V gene (reference sequence). With 5 bases removed from V and 6 bases from J, the gap between germline ends came to 11 bases. CDR3 length: 13 amino acids. Described time point: week 35, safety follow-up. Doses comprised 300 ug of mutant IDH1 20-mer peptide each, plus topical imiquimod. The donors' diagnosis was new WHO grade 3 or 4 astrocytoma that was IDH1-mutant and ATRX-lost. The source was PBMCs, collected from a glioma patient whose treatment included an IDH1 peptide vaccine. The chain is built from TRBV7-9 and TRBJ1-5, with D tentatively TRBD1 (6 bases). The sequence derives from a woman between 18 and 30 years old with glioma. In DNA form, the CDR3 reads TGTGCCAGCAGCCCCTCGACAGGTCAGCCCCAGCATTTT. Amino acid sequence: CASSPSTGQPQHF.